One sample yielded the 17 T cell receptor beta chains listed below, sequenced in a study of cytomegalovirus exposure and HLA in healthy donors. It was with 60 Vbeta and 13 Jbeta primers that the PCR ran. Only in-frame clones appear in the TCRdb table, and some are missing; sequencing was by immunoSEQ multiplex PCR. Among about 140,000 clones listed, less than 85% were seen once. The sequenced sample consisted of PBMCs. These receptors all stem from a man in his forties or fifties in good health and CMV-seronegative.

The chain is built from TRBV25-1 and TRBJ2-1, with 14 bases that match TRBD2. Germline V gives CDR1 MGHDK, CDR2 SYGVNS. Trimming cost V 3 bases and J 6 bases; bases outside gene matches: 7. The CDR3 covers 17 residues. The CDR3 spells CASSDPTSGRARNEQFF. The CDR3 nucleotides are TGTGCCAGCAGTGATCCGACTAGCGGGAGGGCCCGCAATGAGCAGTTCTTC.

The gene calls are TRBV25-1 and TRBJ2-3; D is uncertain. CDR3 length: 11 residues. V lost 3 bases to trimming and J lost 5 bases, with 3 bases between them. Germline loops: CDR1 MGHDK, CDR2 SYGVNS. CDR3 DNA sequence: TGTGCCAGCAGTGACCAAGATACGCAGTATTTT. Its translation: CASSDQDTQYF.

The sample holds a few counts of this clone. This rearrangement joins TRBV7-9 to TRBJ2-3; no firm D call. This CDR3 comprises 15 residues. V lost 1 base to trimming and J lost 2 bases, with 10 bases between them. The germline CDR1 and CDR2 sequences are SEHNR and FQNEAQ (reference sequence). The CDR3 DNA reads TGTGCCAGCAGCTTAGTTTCAACTAACACAGATACGCAGTATTTT. Amino acids: CASSLVSTNTDTQYF.

J is TRBJ2-7 and V is TRBV11-2, with 11 bases matching TRBD1. V was clipped by 5 bases and J by 4 bases; unmatched bases: 10. Germline V gives CDR1 SGHAT, CDR2 FQNNGV. The CDR3 totals 16 residues. In nucleotides, the CDR3 is TGTGCCAGCAGCCCCCGGACAGGGGGCGCATCGTACGAGCAGTACTTC. It specifies CASSPRTGGASYEQYF.

This clone has just a few counts. Other DNA sequences within the sample encode an identical CDR3. The chain uses TRBV19 and TRBJ2-7; 7 nucleotides align to TRBD1. Germline loops: CDR1 LNHDA, CDR2 SQIVND (reference sequence). V lost 3 bases and J lost 4; bases outside the gene matches: 9. This CDR3 spans 15 amino acids. CDR3 in amino acids: CASSIFPGTDYEQYF. CDR3 nucleotide sequence: TGTGCCAGTAGTATTTTCCCGGGGACAGATTACGAGCAGTACTTC.

The V call is TRBV7-7, the J call TRBJ2-5; 8 positions agree with TRBD2. V gave up 2 bases and J gave up 7 bases; unmatched junction bases: 12. The germline gives CDR1 SSHAT, CDR2 FNYEAQ (reference sequence). CDR3 length: 16 amino acids. In DNA form, the CDR3 reads TGTGCCAGCAGCTTAACCCCGGGAGGGGGGGTTTGGACCCAGTACTTC. This encodes CASSLTPGGGVWTQYF.

This chain links TRBV19 with TRBJ2-7, with a tentative D call TRBD2 (6 bases). Trimming took 5 bases from V and 6 from J, leaving 14 bases between them. The CDR3 is 13 residues long. Germline loops: CDR1 LNHDA, CDR2 SQIVND (reference sequence). The CDR3 nucleotides are TGTGCCAGTAGTTTCTCGATCGGGGGCGAGCAGTACTTC. It translates to CASSFSIGGEQYF.

The V call is TRBV5-4, the J call TRBJ2-2; tentative D call: TRBD2 (6 bases). V lost 0 bases and J 2 bases, leaving 11 bases between the germline ends. Germline V CDR1 and CDR2: SGHNT, YYREEE (reference sequence). The CDR3 has 16 amino acids. DNA of the CDR3: TGTGCCAGCAGCTTGGAACTAGCCGGAAACACCGGGGAGCTGTTTTTT. Translated, it gives CASSLELAGNTGELFF.

V and J are TRBV19 and TRBJ2-1, with 7 bases fitting TRBD2. This CDR3 comprises 15 residues. In germline, CDR1 is LNHDA, CDR2 SQIVND (reference sequence). Germline trimming cut 3 bases from V and 4 bases from J; bases unmatched to any gene: 6. The CDR3 sequence is CASSIWRESYNEQFF. DNA for the CDR3: TGTGCCAGTAGTATCTGGCGGGAGTCTTACAATGAGCAGTTCTTC.

This clone was recorded a few times. CDR3 nucleotides: TGTGCCAGCAGCTTAGGAGGGGGCGAGGTTGGCTACACCTTC. Translation gives CASSLGGGEVGYTF. This chain links TRBV7-8 with TRBJ1-2, with 7 bases matching TRBD1. J gave up 7 bases and V 1 base, and 6 bases lay outside the gene matches. Germline V gene lookup returns CDR1 SGHVS and CDR2 FQNEAQ. The CDR3 sequence is 14 residues long. Full variable domain (rest looked up from reference TRBV7-8 and TRBJ1-2): GAGVSQSPRYKVAKRGQDVALRCDPISGHVSLFWYQQALGQGPEFLTYFQNEAQLDKSGLPSDRFFAERPEGSVSTLKIQRTQQEDSAVYLCASSLGGGEVGYTFGSGTRLTVV.

This rearrangement joins TRBV5-1 to TRBJ2-3; 13 bases are shared with TRBD2. The CDR3 has 20 residues. V lost 2 bases, J lost 0 bases, and 12 bases stayed unmatched. Germline lookup yields CDR1 SGHRS and CDR2 YFSETQ. CDR3 in amino acids: CASSFTSGRALPLSTDTQYF. The CDR3 region has the DNA TGCGCCAGCAGCTTCACTAGCGGGAGGGCCCTACCCCTTAGCACAGATACGCAGTATTTT. Full variable domain (missing parts from reference TRBV5-1 and TRBJ2-3): KAGVTQTPRYLIKTRGQQVTLSCSPISGHRSVSWYQQTPGQGLQFLFEYFSETQRNKGNFPGRFSGRQFSNSRSEMNVSTLELGDSALYLCASSFTSGRALPLSTDTQYFGPGTRLTVL.

The chain couples TRBV6-4 to TRBJ2-5; no clear D. The ends were cut back, 3 bases at V and 8 bases at J, with 19 bases in the middle. Looked up from germline, CDR1 is MRHNA and CDR2 is SNTAGT. This CDR3 comprises 15 residues. The CDR3: CASSEVYSKKRTQYF. Written as DNA, the CDR3 is TGTGCCAGCAGTGAAGTTTATAGTAAAAAGAGAACCCAGTACTTC.

This sequence joins TRBV6-5 and TRBJ1-1, with D unresolved. The CDR3 runs 13 residues. Per the germline V gene, CDR1 is MNHEY and CDR2 is SVGAGI. V was shortened by 7 bases and J by 0 bases, with 9 bases between the two germline ends. CDR3 sequence: CASTEGMNTEAFF. DNA for the CDR3: TGTGCCAGCACCGAGGGCATGAACACTGAAGCTTTCTTT.

This clone was seen only a few times. The CDR3 sequence: CASSQELGLTGVANEKLFF. The DNA of the CDR3 is TGCGCCAGCAGCCAAGAATTAGGACTGACAGGGGTAGCTAATGAAAAACTGTTTTTT. This chain uses TRBV4-1 with TRBJ1-4; 8 positions agree with TRBD1. Germline V gene lookup returns CDR1 MGHRA and CDR2 YSYEKL. CDR3 length: 19 residues. Unmatched junction bases numbered 12, after V lost 0 bases and J lost 3 bases.

The gene calls are TRBV5-8 and TRBJ1-6; 8 bases match TRBD1. V shed 5 bases, J shed 8 bases, and the junction held 6 bases outside the gene matches. There are 14 residues in the CDR3. CDR1 is SGHTS and CDR2 is YDEGEE in the germline V gene. The CDR3 DNA sequence: TGTGCCAGCAGACCCAGGGGGCGTGATTCACCCCTCCACTTT. Translated: CASRPRGRDSPLHF. The full variable domain, its missing parts supplied by reference TRBV5-8 and TRBJ1-6, is EAGVTQSPTHLIKTRGQQATLRCSPISGHTSVYWYQQALGLGLQFLLWYDEGEERNRGNFPPRFSGRQFPNYSSELNVNALELEDSALYLCASRPRGRDSPLHFGNGTRLTVT.

The J gene is TRBJ2-7, the V gene TRBV15; 7 bases match TRBD2. The CDR3 runs to 15 residues. Germline loops: CDR1 LNHNV, CDR2 YYDKDF (reference sequence). Germline trimming cut 8 bases from V and 3 bases from J; bases unmatched to any gene: 13. The CDR3: CATQEGRGRVYEQYF. The CDR3 nucleotides read TGTGCCACCCAGGAGGGGAGGGGACGGGTCTACGAGCAGTACTTC. The entire variable domain, with the rest obtained from reference TRBV15 and TRBJ2-7, is as follows: DAMVIQNPRYQVTQFGKPVTLSCSQTLNHNVMYWYQQKSSQAPKLLFHYYDKDFNNEADTPDNFQSRRPNTSFCFLDIRSPGLGDTAMYLCATQEGRGRVYEQYFGPGTRLTVT.

This clone was detected once. The chain combines TRBV7-3 with TRBJ2-1; 10 positions match TRBD2. The V gene's germline CDR1 is SGHTA and CDR2 FQGTGA. Losses at the gene ends were 2 bases for V and 6 bases for J; bases not matched to a gene: 4. The CDR3 is 15 amino acids. The CDR3 is CASSLHSGGANEQFF. In DNA, the CDR3 is TGTGCCAGCAGCTTACACAGCGGGGGGGCCAATGAGCAGTTCTTC.